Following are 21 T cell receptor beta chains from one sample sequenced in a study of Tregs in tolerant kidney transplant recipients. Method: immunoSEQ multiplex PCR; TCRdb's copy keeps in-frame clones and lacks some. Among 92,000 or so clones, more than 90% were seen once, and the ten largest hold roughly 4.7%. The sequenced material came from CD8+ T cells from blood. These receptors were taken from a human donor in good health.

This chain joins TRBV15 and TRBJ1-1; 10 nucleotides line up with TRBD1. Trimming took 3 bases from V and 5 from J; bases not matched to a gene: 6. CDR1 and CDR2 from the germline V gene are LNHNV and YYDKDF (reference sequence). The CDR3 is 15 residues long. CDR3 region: CATSRGQGRGTEAFF. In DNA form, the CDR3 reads TGTGCCACCAGCAGGGGACAGGGGCGCGGTACTGAAGCTTTCTTT.

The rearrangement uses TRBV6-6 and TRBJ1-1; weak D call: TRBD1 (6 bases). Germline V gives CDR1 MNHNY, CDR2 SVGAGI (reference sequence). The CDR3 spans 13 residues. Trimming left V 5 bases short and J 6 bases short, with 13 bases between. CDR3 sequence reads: CASSIGGAPEAFF. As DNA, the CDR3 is TGTGCCAGCAGTATCGGGGGGGCTCCTGAAGCTTTCTTT.

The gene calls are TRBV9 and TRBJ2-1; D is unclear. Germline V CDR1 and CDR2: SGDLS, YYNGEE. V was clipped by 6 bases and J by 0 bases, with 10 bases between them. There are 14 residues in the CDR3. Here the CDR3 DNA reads TGTGCCAGCAATTGGCTGAGCTCCTACAATGAGCAGTTCTTC. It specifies CASNWLSSYNEQFF.

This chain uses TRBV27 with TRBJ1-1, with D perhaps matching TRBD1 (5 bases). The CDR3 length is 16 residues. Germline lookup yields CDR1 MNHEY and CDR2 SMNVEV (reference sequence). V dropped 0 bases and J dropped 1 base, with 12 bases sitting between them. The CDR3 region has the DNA TGTGCCAGCAGTTTATCTAAAGGGACGGCGAACACTGAAGCTTTCTTT. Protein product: CASSLSKGTANTEAFF.

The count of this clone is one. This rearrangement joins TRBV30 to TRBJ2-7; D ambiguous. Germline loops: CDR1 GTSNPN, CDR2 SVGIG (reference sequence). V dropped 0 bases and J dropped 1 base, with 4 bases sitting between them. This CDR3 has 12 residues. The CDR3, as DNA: TGTGCCTGGAGTGTAGGATCCTACGAGCAGTACTTC. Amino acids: CAWSVGSYEQYF.

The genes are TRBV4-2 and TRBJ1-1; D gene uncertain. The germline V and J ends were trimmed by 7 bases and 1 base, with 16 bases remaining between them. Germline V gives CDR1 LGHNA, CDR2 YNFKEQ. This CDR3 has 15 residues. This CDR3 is CASTPIEQANTEAFF. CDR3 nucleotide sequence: TGTGCCAGCACACCCATTGAGCAGGCGAACACTGAAGCTTTCTTT.

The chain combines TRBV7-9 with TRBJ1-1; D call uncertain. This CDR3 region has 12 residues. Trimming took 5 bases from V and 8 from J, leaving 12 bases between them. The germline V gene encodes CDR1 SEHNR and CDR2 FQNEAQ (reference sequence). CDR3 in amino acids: CASSLHPVEAFF. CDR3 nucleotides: TGTGCCAGCAGCCTACACCCGGTGGAAGCTTTCTTT.

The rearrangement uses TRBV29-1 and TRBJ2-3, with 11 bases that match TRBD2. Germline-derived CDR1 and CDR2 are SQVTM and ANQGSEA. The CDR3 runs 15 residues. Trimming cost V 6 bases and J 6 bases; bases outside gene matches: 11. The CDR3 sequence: CSVPPRLAGSDTQYF. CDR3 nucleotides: TGCAGCGTCCCACCCCGACTAGCGGGGAGCGATACGCAGTATTTT.

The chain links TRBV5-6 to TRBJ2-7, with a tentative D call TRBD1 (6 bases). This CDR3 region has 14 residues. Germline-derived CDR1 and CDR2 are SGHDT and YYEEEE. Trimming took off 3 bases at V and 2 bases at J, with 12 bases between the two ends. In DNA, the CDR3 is TGTGCCAGCAGCTACTTTGAGGGGGCCTACGAGCAGTACTTC. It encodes CASSYFEGAYEQYF. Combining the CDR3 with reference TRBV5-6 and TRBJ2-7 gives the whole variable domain DAGVTQSPTHLIKTRGQQVTLRCSPKSGHDTVSWYQQALGQGPQFIFQYYEEEERQRGNFPDRFSGHQFPNYSSELNVNALLLGDSALYLCASSYFEGAYEQYFGPGTRLTVT.

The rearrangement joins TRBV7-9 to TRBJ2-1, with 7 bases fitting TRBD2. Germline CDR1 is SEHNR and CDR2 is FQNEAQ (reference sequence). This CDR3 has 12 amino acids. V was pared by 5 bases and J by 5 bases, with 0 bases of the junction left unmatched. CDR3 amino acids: CASSGGDNEQFF. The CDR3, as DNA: TGTGCCAGCAGCGGGGGGGACAATGAGCAGTTCTTC.

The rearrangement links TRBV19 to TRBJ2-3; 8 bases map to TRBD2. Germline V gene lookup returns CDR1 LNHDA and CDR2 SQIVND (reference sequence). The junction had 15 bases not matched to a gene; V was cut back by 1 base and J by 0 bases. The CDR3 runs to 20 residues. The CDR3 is CASSIVDLAGLGPSTDTQYF. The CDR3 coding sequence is TGTGCCAGTAGTATAGTGGACCTAGCGGGCTTAGGGCCTAGCACAGATACGCAGTATTTT. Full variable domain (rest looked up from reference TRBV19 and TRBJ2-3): DGGITQSPKYLFRKEGQNVTLSCEQNLNHDAMYWYRQDPGQGLRLIYYSQIVNDFQKGDIAEGYSVSREKKESFPLTVTSAQKNPTAFYLCASSIVDLAGLGPSTDTQYFGPGTRLTVL.

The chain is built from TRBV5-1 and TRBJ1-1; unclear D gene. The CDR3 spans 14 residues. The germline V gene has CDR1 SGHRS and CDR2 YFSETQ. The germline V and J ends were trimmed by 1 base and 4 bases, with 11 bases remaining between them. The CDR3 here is CASSLSTPPTEAFF. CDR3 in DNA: TGCGCCAGCAGCTTGTCGACGCCGCCCACTGAAGCTTTCTTT.

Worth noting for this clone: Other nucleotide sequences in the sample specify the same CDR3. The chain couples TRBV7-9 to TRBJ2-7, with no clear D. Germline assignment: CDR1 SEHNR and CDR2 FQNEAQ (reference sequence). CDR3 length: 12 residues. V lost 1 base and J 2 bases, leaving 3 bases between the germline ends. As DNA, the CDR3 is TGTGCCAGCAGCTTAGGGACCTACGAGCAGTACTTC. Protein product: CASSLGTYEQYF. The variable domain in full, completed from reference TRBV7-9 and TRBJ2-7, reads DTGVSQNPRHKITKRGQNVTFRCDPISEHNRLYWYRQTLGQGPEFLTYFQNEAQLEKSRLLSDRFSAERPKGSFSTLEIQRTEQGDSAMYLCASSLGTYEQYFGPGTRLTVT.

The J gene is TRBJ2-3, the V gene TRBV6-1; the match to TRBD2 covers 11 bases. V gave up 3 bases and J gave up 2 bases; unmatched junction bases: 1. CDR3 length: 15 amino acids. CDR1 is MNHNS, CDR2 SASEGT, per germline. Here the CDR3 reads CASSETSGATDTQYF. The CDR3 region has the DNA TGTGCCAGCAGTGAGACTAGCGGGGCCACAGATACGCAGTATTTT.

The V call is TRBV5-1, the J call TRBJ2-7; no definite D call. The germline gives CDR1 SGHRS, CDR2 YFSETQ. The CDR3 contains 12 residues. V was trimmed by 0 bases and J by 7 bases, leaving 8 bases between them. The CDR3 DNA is TGCGCCAGCAGCTTGGACCGTAGGGAGCAGTACTTC. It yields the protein CASSLDRREQYF.

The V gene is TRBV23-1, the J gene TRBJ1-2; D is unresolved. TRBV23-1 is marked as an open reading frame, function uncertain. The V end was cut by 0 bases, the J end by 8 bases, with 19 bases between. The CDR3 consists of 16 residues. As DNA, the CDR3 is TGCGCCAGCAGTCAATCAGGTCGACACAAGCGTCGGGGCTACACCTTC. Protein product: CASSQSGRHKRRGYTF.

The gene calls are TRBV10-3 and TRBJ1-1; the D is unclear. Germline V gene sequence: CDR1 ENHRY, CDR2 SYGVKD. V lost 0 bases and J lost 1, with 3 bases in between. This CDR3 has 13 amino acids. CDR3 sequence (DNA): TGTGCCATCAGTGAGTCGAAGAACACTGAAGCTTTCTTT. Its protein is CAISESKNTEAFF.

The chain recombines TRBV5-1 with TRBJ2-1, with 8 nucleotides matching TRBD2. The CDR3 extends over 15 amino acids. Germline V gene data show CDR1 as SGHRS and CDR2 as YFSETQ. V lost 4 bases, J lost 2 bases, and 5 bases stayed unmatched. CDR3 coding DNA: TGCGCCAGCAGCCCCGGGAGGGGGGCCTACAATGAGCAGTTCTTC. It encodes CASSPGRGAYNEQFF.

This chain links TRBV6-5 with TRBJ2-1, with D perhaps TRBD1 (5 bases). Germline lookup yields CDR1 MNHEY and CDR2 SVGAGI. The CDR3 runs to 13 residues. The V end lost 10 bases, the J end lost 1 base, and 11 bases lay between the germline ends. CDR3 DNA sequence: TGTGCCACCACAGGTGAATCCTACAATGAGCAGTTCTTC. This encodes CATTGESYNEQFF.

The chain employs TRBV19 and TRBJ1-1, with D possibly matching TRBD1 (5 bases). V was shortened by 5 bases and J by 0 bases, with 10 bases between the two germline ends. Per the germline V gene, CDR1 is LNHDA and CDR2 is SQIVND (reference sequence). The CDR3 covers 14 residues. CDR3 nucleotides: TGTGCCAGTAGTTGGGGCAGGTTGAACACTGAAGCTTTCTTT. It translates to CASSWGRLNTEAFF.

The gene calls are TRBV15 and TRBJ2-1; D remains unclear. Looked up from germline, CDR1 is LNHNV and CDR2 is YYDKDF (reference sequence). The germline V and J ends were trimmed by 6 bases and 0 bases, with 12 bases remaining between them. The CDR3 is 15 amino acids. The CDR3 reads CATRKSGYSYNEQFF. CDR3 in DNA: TGTGCCACCAGGAAGTCCGGGTACTCCTACAATGAGCAGTTCTTC.